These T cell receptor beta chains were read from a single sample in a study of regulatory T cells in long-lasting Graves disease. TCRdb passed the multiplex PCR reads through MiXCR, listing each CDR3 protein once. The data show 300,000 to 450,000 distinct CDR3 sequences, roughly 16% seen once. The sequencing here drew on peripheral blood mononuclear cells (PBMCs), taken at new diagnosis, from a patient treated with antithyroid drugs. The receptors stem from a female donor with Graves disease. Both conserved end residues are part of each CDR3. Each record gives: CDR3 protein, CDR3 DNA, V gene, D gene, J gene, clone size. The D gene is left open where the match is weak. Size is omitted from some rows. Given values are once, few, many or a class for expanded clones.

CDR3 protein: CASSDRQGARSYEQYF
CDR3 DNA: TGTGCCAGCAGCGACAGACAGGGTGCGCGGTCCTACGAGCAGTACTTC
V gene: TRBV11-2
D gene: TRBD1
J gene: TRBJ2-7
clone size: many

CDR3 protein: CASVDWETYSNQPQHF
CDR3 DNA: TGTGCTAGTGTGGATTGGGAAACCTATAGCAATCAGCCCCAGCATTTT
V gene: TRBV12-5
D gene: .
J gene: TRBJ1-5
clone size: many

CDR3 protein: CASSRMGTEAFF
CDR3 DNA: TGTGCCAGCAGTCGGATGGGAACTGAAGCTTTCTTT
V gene: TRBV27
D gene: .
J gene: TRBJ1-1
clone size: many

CDR3 protein: CSGGQGASGELFF
CDR3 DNA: TGCAGCGGCGGACAGGGGGCATCCGGGGAGCTGTTTTTT
V gene: TRBV29-1
D gene: TRBD1
J gene: TRBJ2-2
clone size: many

CDR3 protein: CASSQGYSYEQYF
CDR3 DNA: TGTGCCAGCAGTCAGGGGTACTCCTACGAGCAGTACTTC
V gene: TRBV6-1
D gene: .
J gene: TRBJ2-7
clone size: many

CDR3 protein: CASSPGTDAQYF
CDR3 DNA: TGTGCCAGCAGCCCGGGCACAGATGCGCAGTATTTT
V gene: TRBV5-6
D gene: .
J gene: TRBJ2-3
clone size: once

CDR3 protein: CASRADYEQYF
CDR3 DNA: TGCGCCAGCAGGGCAGACTACGAGCAGTACTTC
V gene: TRBV5-1
D gene: .
J gene: TRBJ2-7
clone size: few

CDR3 protein: CASSAGGYQETQYF
CDR3 DNA: TGTGCCAGCAGCGCGGGGGGCTACCAAGAGACCCAGTACTTC
V gene: TRBV7-9
D gene: TRBD2
J gene: TRBJ2-5
clone size: many

CDR3 protein: CSVYRGNTIYF
CDR3 DNA: TGCAGCGTTTACAGAGGAAACACCATATATTTT
V gene: TRBV29-1
D gene: .
J gene: TRBJ1-3
clone size: .

CDR3 protein: CASSAGQPSSYNEQFF
CDR3 DNA: TGTGCCAGCAGTGCGGGACAGCCTAGCTCCTACAATGAGCAGTTCTTC
V gene: TRBV6-1
D gene: TRBD1
J gene: TRBJ2-1
clone size: many

CDR3 protein: CASRNGLAGGTDTQYF
CDR3 DNA: TGCGCCAGCAGAAACGGACTAGCGGGGGGAACAGATACGCAGTATTTT
V gene: TRBV10-2
D gene: TRBD2
J gene: TRBJ2-3
clone size: few

CDR3 protein: CSAPGQGVDTQYF
CDR3 DNA: TGCAGTGCCCCGGGACAGGGGGTGGATACGCAGTATTTT
V gene: TRBV20-1
D gene: TRBD1
J gene: TRBJ2-3
clone size: many

CDR3 protein: CASRLGGSRETQYF
CDR3 DNA: TGTGCCAGCAGGCTGGGCGGGAGTCGCGAGACCCAGTACTTC
V gene: TRBV28
D gene: TRBD2
J gene: TRBJ2-5
clone size: many

CDR3 protein: CAWRDNRNQPQHF
CDR3 DNA: TGTGCCTGGAGAGACAACCGCAATCAGCCCCAGCATTTT
V gene: TRBV30
D gene: .
J gene: TRBJ1-5
clone size: few

CDR3 protein: CASSQDMDGYTF
CDR3 DNA: TGTGCCAGCAGCCAAGATATGGATGGCTACACCTTC
V gene: TRBV4-2
D gene: .
J gene: TRBJ1-2
clone size: .

CDR3 protein: CAISEKGTGELFF
CDR3 DNA: TGTGCCATCAGTGAAAAGGGTACCGGGGAGCTGTTTTTT
V gene: TRBV10-3
D gene: .
J gene: TRBJ2-2
clone size: few

CDR3 protein: CASSLFVRGRYEQYF
CDR3 DNA: TGTGCCAGCAGTTTATTCGTGCGGGGTCGCTACGAGCAGTACTTC
V gene: TRBV28
D gene: .
J gene: TRBJ2-7
clone size: few

CDR3 protein: CASSSSKVGKNIQYF
CDR3 DNA: TGTGCCAGCAGCTCCAGCAAAGTGGGCAAAAACATTCAGTACTTC
V gene: TRBV7-9
D gene: .
J gene: TRBJ2-4
clone size: few

CDR3 protein: CASSFNRGNEKLFF
CDR3 DNA: TGTGCCAGCAGTTTCAACAGGGGTAATGAAAAACTGTTTTTT
V gene: TRBV12-3/TRBV12-4
D gene: TRBD1
J gene: TRBJ1-4
clone size: .

CDR3 protein: CSAIVATSTDTQYF
CDR3 DNA: TGCAGTGCTATAGTTGCCACTAGCACAGATACGCAGTATTTT
V gene: TRBV20-1
D gene: .
J gene: TRBJ2-3
clone size: many

CDR3 protein: CASSPGGTGNTEAFF
CDR3 DNA: TGCGCCAGCAGCCCGGGGGGTACCGGGAACACTGAAGCTTTCTTT
V gene: TRBV5-1
D gene: .
J gene: TRBJ1-1
clone size: many

CDR3 protein: CSAREAPGETQYF
CDR3 DNA: TGCAGTGCTAGAGAGGCACCCGGGGAGACCCAGTACTTC
V gene: TRBV20-1
D gene: .
J gene: TRBJ2-5
clone size: many

CDR3 protein: CASSPSRATGRRGYTF
CDR3 DNA: TGCGCCAGCAGCCCATCAAGGGCAACTGGGAGAAGAGGCTACACCTTC
V gene: TRBV4-3
D gene: .
J gene: TRBJ1-2
clone size: .

CDR3 protein: CASSLGTKSTDTQYF
CDR3 DNA: TGCGCCAGCAGCTTGGGGACTAAGAGCACAGATACGCAGTATTTT
V gene: TRBV5-1
D gene: .
J gene: TRBJ2-3
clone size: .

CDR3 protein: CASFGTNYNEQFF
CDR3 DNA: TGTGCCAGTTTTGGGACTAACTACAATGAGCAGTTCTTC
V gene: TRBV19
D gene: TRBD2
J gene: TRBJ2-1
clone size: many

CDR3 protein: CASSFSLGDLEVSYEQYF
CDR3 DNA: TGTGCCAGCAGTTTTTCTTTAGGCGATTTGGAGGTCTCCTACGAGCAGTACTTC
V gene: TRBV12-3/TRBV12-4
D gene: .
J gene: TRBJ2-7
clone size: .

CDR3 protein: CASSPSSVGEAFF
CDR3 DNA: TGTGCCAGCTCACCCAGTTCCGTCGGGGAAGCTTTCTTT
V gene: TRBV18
D gene: .
J gene: TRBJ1-1
clone size: many

CDR3 protein: CSATSGTAPYGYTF
CDR3 DNA: TGCAGTGCTACTTCCGGGACAGCACCCTATGGCTACACCTTC
V gene: TRBV20-1
D gene: TRBD1
J gene: TRBJ1-2
clone size: .

CDR3 protein: CASSFQLGGIFPGNQPQHF
CDR3 DNA: TGCGCCAGCAGCTTCCAATTGGGCGGGATTTTCCCGGGCAATCAGCCCCAGCATTTT
V gene: TRBV4-1
D gene: .
J gene: TRBJ1-5
clone size: .

CDR3 protein: CASSDSRRLAEYTDTQYF
CDR3 DNA: TGTGCCAGCAGTGATTCCCGAAGACTAGCGGAATACACAGATACGCAGTATTTT
V gene: TRBV2
D gene: TRBD2
J gene: TRBJ2-3
clone size: many

CDR3 protein: CASSFLNSGRPAFF
CDR3 DNA: TGTGCCAGCAGTTTCCTTAATAGTGGGCGCCCAGCTTTCTTT
V gene: TRBV28
D gene: .
J gene: TRBJ1-1
clone size: .

CDR3 protein: CAISAGGGSYNEQFF
CDR3 DNA: TGTGCCATCAGTGCTGGCGGGGGATCCTACAATGAGCAGTTCTTC
V gene: TRBV10-3
D gene: TRBD2
J gene: TRBJ2-1
clone size: many

CDR3 protein: CASSEFPSYGYTF
CDR3 DNA: TGTGCCAGCAGTGAATTCCCGTCCTATGGCTACACCTTC
V gene: TRBV11-2
D gene: .
J gene: TRBJ1-2
clone size: .

CDR3 protein: CASSLSQGETQYF
CDR3 DNA: TGTGCCAGCAGCTTATCCCAAGGGGAGACCCAGTACTTC
V gene: TRBV5-5
D gene: .
J gene: TRBJ2-5
clone size: many

CDR3 protein: CASSLTWPRTGNQPQHF
CDR3 DNA: TGTGCCAGCAGTCTAACCTGGCCCCGGACAGGGAATCAGCCCCAGCATTTT
V gene: TRBV28
D gene: TRBD1
J gene: TRBJ1-5
clone size: many

CDR3 protein: CASSQTSRTGELFF
CDR3 DNA: TGTGCCAGCAGTCAGACTAGCAGGACCGGGGAGCTGTTTTTT
V gene: TRBV28
D gene: TRBD2
J gene: TRBJ2-2
clone size: many

CDR3 protein: CASSILLHNRGNYGYTF
CDR3 DNA: TGTGCCAGTAGCATACTATTACATAACAGGGGAAACTATGGCTACACCTTC
V gene: TRBV19
D gene: TRBD1
J gene: TRBJ1-2
clone size: .

CDR3 protein: CASSHLTSGGETQYF
CDR3 DNA: TGCGCCAGCAGCCATCTGACTAGCGGGGGCGAGACCCAGTACTTC
V gene: TRBV4-1
D gene: TRBD2
J gene: TRBJ2-5
clone size: many

CDR3 protein: CASTSPGQGTYEQYF
CDR3 DNA: TGTGCCAGCACGTCCCCGGGACAGGGAACCTACGAGCAGTACTTC
V gene: TRBV28
D gene: TRBD1
J gene: TRBJ2-7
clone size: .

CDR3 protein: CASSTGQGTYNEQFF
CDR3 DNA: TGCGCCAGCAGTACAGGACAGGGAACGTACAATGAGCAGTTCTTC
V gene: TRBV5-1
D gene: TRBD1
J gene: TRBJ2-1
clone size: few

CDR3 protein: CSASQGDTEAFF
CDR3 DNA: TGCAGTGCTTCTCAGGGGGACACTGAAGCTTTCTTT
V gene: TRBV20-1
D gene: TRBD1
J gene: TRBJ1-1
clone size: many

CDR3 protein: CASGFILDRRPYMNTEAFF
CDR3 DNA: TGTGCTAGTGGTTTCATTTTGGACAGAAGACCCTACATGAACACTGAAGCTTTCTTT
V gene: TRBV12-5
D gene: .
J gene: TRBJ1-1
clone size: .